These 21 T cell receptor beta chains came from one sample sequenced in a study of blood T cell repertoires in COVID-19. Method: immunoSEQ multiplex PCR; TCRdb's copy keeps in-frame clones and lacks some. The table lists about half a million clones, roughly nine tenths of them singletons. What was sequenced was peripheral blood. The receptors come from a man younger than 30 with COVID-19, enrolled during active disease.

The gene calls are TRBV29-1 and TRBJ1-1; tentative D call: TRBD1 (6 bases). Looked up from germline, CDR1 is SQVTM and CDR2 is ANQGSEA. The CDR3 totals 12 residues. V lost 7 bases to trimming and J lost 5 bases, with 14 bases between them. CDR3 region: CSGNREATEAFF. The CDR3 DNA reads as TGCAGCGGTAACAGGGAAGCGACTGAAGCTTTCTTT.

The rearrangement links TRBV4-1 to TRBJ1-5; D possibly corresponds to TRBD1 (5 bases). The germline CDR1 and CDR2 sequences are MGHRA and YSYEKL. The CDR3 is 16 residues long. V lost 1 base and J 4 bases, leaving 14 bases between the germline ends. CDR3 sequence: CASSQGFGGVNQPQHF. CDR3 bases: TGCGCCAGCAGCCAAGGTTTTGGGGGGGTGAATCAGCCCCAGCATTTT.

The CDR3 region is CAWSAPRGGTSGSYSSYNEQFF. CDR3 sequence (DNA): TGTGCCTGGAGTGCCCCAAGGGGGGGGACTAGCGGGAGTTATAGCTCCTACAATGAGCAGTTCTTC. The chain recombines TRBV30 with TRBJ2-1; 14 nucleotides line up with TRBD2. CDR3 length equals 22 residues. V was pared by 1 base and J by 0 bases, with 17 bases of the junction left unmatched. Per the germline V gene, CDR1 is GTSNPN and CDR2 is SVGIG (reference sequence).

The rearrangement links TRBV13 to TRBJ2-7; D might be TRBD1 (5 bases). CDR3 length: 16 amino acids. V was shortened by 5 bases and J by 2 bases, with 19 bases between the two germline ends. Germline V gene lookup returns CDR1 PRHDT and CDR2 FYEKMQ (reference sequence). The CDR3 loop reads CASSPLPQATTYEQYF. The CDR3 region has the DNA TGTGCCAGCAGCCCATTACCACAGGCGACCACCTACGAGCAGTACTTC.

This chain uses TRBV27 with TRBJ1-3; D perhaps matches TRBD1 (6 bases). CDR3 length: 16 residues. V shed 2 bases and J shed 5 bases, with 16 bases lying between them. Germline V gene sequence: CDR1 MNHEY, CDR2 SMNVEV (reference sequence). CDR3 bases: TGTGCCAGCAGTTTAGCGGCAGGGGCTTCAAGAAACACCATATATTTT. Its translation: CASSLAAGASRNTIYF.

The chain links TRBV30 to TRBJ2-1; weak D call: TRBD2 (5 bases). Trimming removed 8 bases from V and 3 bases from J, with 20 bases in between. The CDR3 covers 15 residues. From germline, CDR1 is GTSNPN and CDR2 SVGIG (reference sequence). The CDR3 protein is CARKVTGRGYNEQFF. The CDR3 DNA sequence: TGTGCCAGGAAGGTGACGGGGAGAGGCTACAATGAGCAGTTCTTC.

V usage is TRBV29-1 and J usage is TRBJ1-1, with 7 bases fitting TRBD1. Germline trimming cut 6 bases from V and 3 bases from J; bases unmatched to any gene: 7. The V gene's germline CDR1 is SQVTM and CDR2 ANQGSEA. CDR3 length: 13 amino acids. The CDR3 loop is CSVHRGWDTEAFF. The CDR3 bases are TGCAGCGTGCACAGGGGATGGGACACTGAAGCTTTCTTT.

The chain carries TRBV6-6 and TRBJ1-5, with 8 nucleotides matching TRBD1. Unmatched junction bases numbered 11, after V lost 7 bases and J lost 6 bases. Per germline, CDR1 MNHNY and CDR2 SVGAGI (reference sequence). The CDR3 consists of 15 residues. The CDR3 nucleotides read TGTGCCAGCACCGTCGACAGGGGTGGAACTCAGCCCCAGCATTTT. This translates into CASTVDRGGTQPQHF.

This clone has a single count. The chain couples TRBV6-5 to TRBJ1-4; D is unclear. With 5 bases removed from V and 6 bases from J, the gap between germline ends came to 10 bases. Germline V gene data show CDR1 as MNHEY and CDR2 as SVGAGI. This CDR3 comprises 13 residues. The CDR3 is CASSPGGDEKLFF. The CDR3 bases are TGTGCCAGCAGTCCCGGCGGGGATGAAAAACTGTTTTTT.

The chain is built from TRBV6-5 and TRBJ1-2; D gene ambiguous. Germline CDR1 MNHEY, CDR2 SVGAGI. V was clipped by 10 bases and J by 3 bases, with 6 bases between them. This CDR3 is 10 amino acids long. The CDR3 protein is CATRDYGYTF. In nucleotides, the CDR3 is TGTGCCACCCGGGACTATGGCTACACCTTC.

CDR3 in amino acids: CASLNRPYGNTEAFF. CDR3 in DNA: TGTGCCAGCCTGAACCGCCCGTACGGGAACACTGAAGCTTTCTTT. This chain uses TRBV6-5 with TRBJ1-1; D call uncertain. The V and J ends lost 8 bases and 1 base respectively, with 17 bases between them. Germline V lookup: CDR1 MNHEY, CDR2 SVGAGI. This CDR3 has 15 residues.

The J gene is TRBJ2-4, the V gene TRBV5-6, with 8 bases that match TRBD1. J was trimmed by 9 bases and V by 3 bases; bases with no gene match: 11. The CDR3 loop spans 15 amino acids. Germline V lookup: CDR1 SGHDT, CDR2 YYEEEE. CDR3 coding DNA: TGTGCCAGCAGCTCGGGCCGACAGGGGAGTACCATTCAGTACTTC. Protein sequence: CASSSGRQGSTIQYF. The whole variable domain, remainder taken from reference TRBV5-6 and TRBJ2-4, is DAGVTQSPTHLIKTRGQQVTLRCSPKSGHDTVSWYQQALGQGPQFIFQYYEEEERQRGNFPDRFSGHQFPNYSSELNVNALLLGDSALYLCASSSGRQGSTIQYFGAGTRLSVL.

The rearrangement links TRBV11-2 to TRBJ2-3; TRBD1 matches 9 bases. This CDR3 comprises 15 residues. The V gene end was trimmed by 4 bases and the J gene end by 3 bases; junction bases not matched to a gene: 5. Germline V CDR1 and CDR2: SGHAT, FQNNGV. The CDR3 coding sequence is TGTGCCAGCAGCTCGGGACAGGGAGGGACAGATACGCAGTATTTT. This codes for CASSSGQGGTDTQYF.

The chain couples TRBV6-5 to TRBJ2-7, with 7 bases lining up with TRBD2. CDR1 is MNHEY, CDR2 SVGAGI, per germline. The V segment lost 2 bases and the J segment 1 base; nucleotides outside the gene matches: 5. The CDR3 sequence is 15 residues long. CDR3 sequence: CASSYAGETSYEQYF. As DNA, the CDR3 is TGTGCCAGCAGTTACGCGGGAGAGACGTCCTACGAGCAGTACTTC.

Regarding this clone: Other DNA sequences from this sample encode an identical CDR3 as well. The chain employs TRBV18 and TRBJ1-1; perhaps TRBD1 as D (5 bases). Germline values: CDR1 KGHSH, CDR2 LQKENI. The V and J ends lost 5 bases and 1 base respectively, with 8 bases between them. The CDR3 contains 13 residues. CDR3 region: CASSSDRNTEAFF. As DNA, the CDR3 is TGTGCCAGCTCATCCGACAGGAACACTGAAGCTTTCTTT.

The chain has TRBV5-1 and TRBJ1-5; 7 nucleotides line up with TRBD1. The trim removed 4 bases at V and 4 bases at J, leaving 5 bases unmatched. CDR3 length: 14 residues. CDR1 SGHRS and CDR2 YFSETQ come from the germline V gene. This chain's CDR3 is CASSEGQNNQPQHF. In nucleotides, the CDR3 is TGCGCCAGCAGCGAGGGACAGAATAATCAGCCCCAGCATTTT. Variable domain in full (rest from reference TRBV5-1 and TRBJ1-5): KAGVTQTPRYLIKTRGQQVTLSCSPISGHRSVSWYQQTPGQGLQFLFEYFSETQRNKGNFPGRFSGRQFSNSRSEMNVSTLELGDSALYLCASSEGQNNQPQHFGDGTRLSIL.

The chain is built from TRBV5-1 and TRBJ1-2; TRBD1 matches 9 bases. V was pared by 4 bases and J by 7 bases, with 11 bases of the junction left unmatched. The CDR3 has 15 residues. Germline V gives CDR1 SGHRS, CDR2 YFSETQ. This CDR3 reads CASSPYRTGDRGYTF. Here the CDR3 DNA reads TGCGCCAGCAGCCCGTACCGGACAGGGGACCGTGGCTACACCTTC.

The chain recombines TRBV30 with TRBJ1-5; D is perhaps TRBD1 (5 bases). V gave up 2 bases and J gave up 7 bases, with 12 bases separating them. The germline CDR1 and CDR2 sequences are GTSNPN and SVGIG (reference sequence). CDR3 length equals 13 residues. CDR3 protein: CAWSPGFLQPQHF. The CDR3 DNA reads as TGTGCCTGGAGTCCAGGGTTTCTCCAGCCCCAGCATTTT. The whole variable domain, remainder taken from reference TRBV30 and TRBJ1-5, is SQTIHQWPATLVQPVGSPLSLECTVEGTSNPNLYWYRQAAGRGLQLLFYSVGIGQISSEVPQNLSASRPQDRQFILSSKKLLLSDSGFYLCAWSPGFLQPQHFGDGTRLSIL.

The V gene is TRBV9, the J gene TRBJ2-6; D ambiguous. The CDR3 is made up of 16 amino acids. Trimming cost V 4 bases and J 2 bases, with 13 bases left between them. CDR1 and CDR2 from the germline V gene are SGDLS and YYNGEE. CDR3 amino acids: CASSFRVFPGANVLTF. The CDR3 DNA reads TGTGCCAGCAGCTTTCGGGTGTTTCCTGGGGCCAACGTCCTGACTTTC.

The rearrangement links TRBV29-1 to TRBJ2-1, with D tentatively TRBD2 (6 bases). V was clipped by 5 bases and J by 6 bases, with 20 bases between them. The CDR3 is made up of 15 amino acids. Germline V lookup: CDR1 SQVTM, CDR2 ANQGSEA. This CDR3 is CSVSPLATSTNEQFF. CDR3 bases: TGCAGCGTTTCCCCCCTGGCGACTAGTACCAATGAGCAGTTCTTC.

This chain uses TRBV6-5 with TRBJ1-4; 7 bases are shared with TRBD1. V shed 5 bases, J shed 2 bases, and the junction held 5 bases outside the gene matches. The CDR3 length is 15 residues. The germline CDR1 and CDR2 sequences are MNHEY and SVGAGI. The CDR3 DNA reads TGTGCCAGCAGTCGGGGACAGCTGACTAATGAAAAACTGTTTTTT. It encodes CASSRGQLTNEKLFF.